This paragraph reports one T cell receptor (beta chain). What it binds is unknown. Germline CDR1 is SGHAT and CDR2 is FQNNGV. Trimming took 5 bases from V and 8 from J, leaving 21 bases between them. The CDR3 has 15 residues. Three rounds of nested PCR, following a modified ARM-PCR protocol, produced the TCRbeta library. TCRdb processed the multiplex PCR reads anew with MiXCR; each CDR3 protein has one entry. This repertoire shows about 86,000 distinct CDR3 sequences, 76% found once; its top ten account for around a fifth. The source of the sample is a study of tumor and adjacent non-tumor tissue in lung cancer. Regarding the study as a whole: Tumor TCR diversity, when higher, was linked to shorter survival.

No cell sorting was done before RNA was extracted from the tissue. This non-tumor lung sample came from over 3 cm beyond the tumor edge. The chain combines TRBV11-2 with TRBJ2-5; D gene unclear. Sequencing was carried out using distant non-tumor lung tissue. The sequence came from a woman aged 50 to 65 with non-small cell lung cancer. The CDR3: CASSLLSWGLDTQYF. The DNA for the CDR3 is TGTGCCAGCAGCCTACTTAGTTGGGGTCTAGATACCCAGTACTTC. Drawing the rest from reference TRBV11-2 and TRBJ2-5, the complete variable domain is EAGVAQSPRYKIIEKRQSVAFWCNPISGHATLYWYQQILGQGPKLLIQFQNNGVVDDSQLPKDRFSAERLKGVDSTLKIQPAKLEDSAVYLCASSLLSWGLDTQYFGPGTRLLVL.